What follows is one T cell receptor (beta chain) and its context. This sample is part of a study of T cells after somatic rescue of genetic block. TCRdb's table, derived via immunoSEQ multiplex PCR, lists solely in-frame clones and lacks some. This table holds about 13,000 clones, around 70% found once. The sample taken for sequencing was peripheral blood mononuclear cells (PBMCs). The sequence derives from a boy aged 5-17 years.

CDR3 loop: CASSYRTGRETQYF. The CDR3, as DNA: TGTGCCAGCAGTTACCGGACAGGGAGGGAGACCCAGTACTTC. The rearrangement joins TRBV6-5 to TRBJ2-5, with TRBD1 identical over 8 bases. The CDR3 length is 14 residues. Germline lookup yields CDR1 MNHEY and CDR2 SVGAGI. V shed 2 bases and J 5 bases; nucleotides not matched to a gene: 4.